Listed below are T cell receptor beta chains from one sample, sequenced in a study of prognosis after radiotherapy for stage I lung cancer. TCRdb itself ran the multiplex PCR reads through MiXCR, one entry per CDR3 protein. The data show approximately 8,200 distinct CDR3 sequences, over 50% seen once. The source was PBMCs, collected before or after stereotactic body radiation therapy (not recorded which). These receptors came from a donor over 45 with non-small cell lung cancer. Each CDR3 is given with its conserved first and last residue. A D gene is named only where the DNA matches it firmly.

j_call v_call d_call cdr3_aa
TRBJ1-1 TRBV5-1 NA CASSLVAGQGTEAFF
TRBJ1-2 TRBV20-1 TRBD1 CSAPGQANYGYTF
TRBJ1-5 TRBV7-9 TRBD1 CASSSPGTGGYSNQPQHF
TRBJ1-1 TRBV6-1 TRBD1 CASRQGAQTEAFF
TRBJ2-7 TRBV19 NA CASSISGAYEQYF
TRBJ1-3 TRBV7-2 NA CASSLPLAGNTIYF
TRBJ2-1 TRBV4-1 NA CASSAGPGSYNEQFF
TRBJ2-4 TRBV19 NA CASRQETLAKNIQYF
TRBJ2-7 TRBV5-1 NA CASSLNRREQYF
TRBJ1-2 TRBV12-3/TRBV12-4 NA CASSPTAYGYTF